These 5 T cell receptor beta chains were sequenced from one sample in a study of cytomegalovirus exposure and HLA in healthy donors (dated by TCRdb to between 2016 and 2019). Library prep was done by the immunoSEQ multiplex PCR assay. TCRdb retrieved this table from immuneACCESS and kept in-frame rearrangements only. Not all clones are present; in checked studies, unresolved V genes account for under half, and no reason is known for the remainder. The sample table contains 70,000 or so clones; only one count was recorded for about 94% of them. Of the sample, more than 0.8% falls within the top ten clones. Specimen: PBMCs. The receptor set was obtained from a woman between 18 and 29 years old in good health and CMV-seronegative.

The sample holds one count of this clone. V and J are TRBV11-2 and TRBJ2-1, with 11 bases lining up with TRBD2. The V gene end was trimmed by 5 bases and the J gene end by 6 bases; junction bases not matched to a gene: 6. The CDR3 spans 15 residues. In germline, CDR1 is SGHAT, CDR2 FQNNGV. The CDR3 DNA follows: TGTGCCAGCAGCCTCTCACTAGCGGGAGCCAATGAGCAGTTCTTC. This codes for CASSLSLAGANEQFF.

This sequence joins TRBV27 and TRBJ2-3; D is unresolved. This CDR3 has 13 amino acids. Germline lookup yields CDR1 MNHEY and CDR2 SMNVEV (reference sequence). V was cut by 5 bases and J by 2 bases, with 8 bases left in between. The CDR3 nucleotides are TGTGCCAGCAGTAGATCAGTCACAGATACGCAGTATTTT. It encodes CASSRSVTDTQYF.

V gene TRBV2 combines with J gene TRBJ1-2; D gene ambiguous. The CDR3 has 13 amino acids. The germline V and J ends were trimmed by 4 bases and 3 bases, with 9 bases remaining between them. Germline CDR1 reads SNHLY; CDR2 reads FYNNEI. The CDR3 bases are TGTGCCAGCAGTGGCCAACAGTACTATGGCTACACCTTC. Amino acids: CASSGQQYYGYTF.

The V call is TRBV6-6, the J call TRBJ1-1, with a tentative D call TRBD1 (5 bases). Trimming removed 2 bases at V and 2 bases at J, with 9 bases between. Germline CDR1 MNHNY, CDR2 SVGAGI (reference sequence). This CDR3 is 14 amino acids long. Here the CDR3 reads CASSYTGANTEAFF. DNA of the CDR3: TGTGCCAGCAGTTACACAGGTGCAAACACTGAAGCTTTCTTT.

The chain joins TRBV9 to TRBJ1-2; D gene unclear. The V end was cut by 3 bases, the J end by 5 bases, with 11 bases between. Germline V CDR1 and CDR2: SGDLS, YYNGEE. This CDR3 spans 13 amino acids. CDR3 DNA sequence: TGTGCCAGCAGCGCCCGGGGTCCTTATGGCTACACCTTC. This sequence encodes CASSARGPYGYTF.